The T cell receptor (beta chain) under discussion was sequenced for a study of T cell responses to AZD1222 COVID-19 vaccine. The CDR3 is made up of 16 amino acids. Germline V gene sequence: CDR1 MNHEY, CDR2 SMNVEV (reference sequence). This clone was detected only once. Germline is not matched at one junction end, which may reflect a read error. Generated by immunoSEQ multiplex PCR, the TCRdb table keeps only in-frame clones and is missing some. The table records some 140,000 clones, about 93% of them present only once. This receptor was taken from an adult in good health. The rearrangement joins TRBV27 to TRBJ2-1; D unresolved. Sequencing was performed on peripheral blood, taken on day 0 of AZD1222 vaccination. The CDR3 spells CATSPVGKGSYNEQFF. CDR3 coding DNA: TGTGCCACCAGTCCCGTGGGTAAGGGCTCCTACAATGAGCAGTTCTTC.